The entry below describes one T cell receptor beta chain. The germline V gene has CDR1 LGHNT and CDR2 FRNRAP. V was shortened by 1 base and J by 4 bases, with 16 bases between the two germline ends. The CDR3 has 16 residues. TCRdb re-called the 5' RACE reads with MiXCR, one entry per CDR3 protein. Among roughly 50,000 distinct CDR3 sequences, 17% were seen once, and the ten largest hold 2% to 2.5%. Purified naive CD4+ T cells were depleted of CD25+ Tregs. The chain joins TRBV12-5 to TRBJ1-2; D remains unclear. This TCR was recovered from a female donor with breast cancer. Sequences were obtained from naive CD4+ T cells sorted from blood. Stated subset: naive CD4+ T cells, CD4+CD45RA+CD25-. The CDR3 sequence: CASGLAEGRRLYGYTF. For the CDR3, the DNA is TGTGCTAGTGGTTTGGCAGAAGGGCGGAGACTCTATGGCTACACCTTC.